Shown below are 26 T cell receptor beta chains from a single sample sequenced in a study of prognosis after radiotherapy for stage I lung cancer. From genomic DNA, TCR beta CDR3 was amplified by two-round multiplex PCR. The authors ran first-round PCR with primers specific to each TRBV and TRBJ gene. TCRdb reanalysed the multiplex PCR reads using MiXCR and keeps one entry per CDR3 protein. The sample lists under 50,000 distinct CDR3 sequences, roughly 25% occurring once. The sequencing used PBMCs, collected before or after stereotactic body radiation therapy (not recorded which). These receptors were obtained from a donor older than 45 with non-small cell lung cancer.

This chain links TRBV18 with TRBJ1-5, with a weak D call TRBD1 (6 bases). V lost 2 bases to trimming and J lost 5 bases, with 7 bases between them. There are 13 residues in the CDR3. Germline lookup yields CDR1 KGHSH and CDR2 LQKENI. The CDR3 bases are TGTGCCAGCTCACCAGGACAGCATCAGCCCCAGCATTTT. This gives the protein CASSPGQHQPQHF.

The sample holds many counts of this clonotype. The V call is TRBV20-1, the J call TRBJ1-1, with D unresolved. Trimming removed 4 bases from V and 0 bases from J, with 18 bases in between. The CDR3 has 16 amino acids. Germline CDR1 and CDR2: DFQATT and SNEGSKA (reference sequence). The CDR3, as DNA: TGCAGTGCTATAAATCCGGCCAGGATGGTGAACACTGAAGCTTTCTTT. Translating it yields CSAINPARMVNTEAFF.

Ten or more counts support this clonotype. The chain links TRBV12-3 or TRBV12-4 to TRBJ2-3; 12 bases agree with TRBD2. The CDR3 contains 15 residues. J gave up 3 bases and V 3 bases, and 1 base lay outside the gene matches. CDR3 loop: CASSFLAGGTDTQYF. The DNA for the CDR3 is TGTGCCAGCAGTTTCCTAGCGGGAGGGACAGATACGCAGTATTTT.

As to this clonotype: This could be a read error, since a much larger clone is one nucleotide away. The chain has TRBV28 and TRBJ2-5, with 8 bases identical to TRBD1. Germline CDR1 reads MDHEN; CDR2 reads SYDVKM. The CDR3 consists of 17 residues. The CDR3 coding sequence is TGTGCCAGCAGCAGCACAGGGGGTACGGGAGTTCAAGAGACCGAGTACTTC. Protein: CASSSTGGTGVQETEYF.

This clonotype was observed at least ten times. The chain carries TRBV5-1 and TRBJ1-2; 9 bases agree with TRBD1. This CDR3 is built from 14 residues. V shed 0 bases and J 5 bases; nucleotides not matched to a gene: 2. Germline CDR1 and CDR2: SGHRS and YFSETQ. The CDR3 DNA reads TGCGCCAGCAGCTTGGGGGGGACAGGGTATGGCTACACCTTC. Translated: CASSLGGTGYGYTF.

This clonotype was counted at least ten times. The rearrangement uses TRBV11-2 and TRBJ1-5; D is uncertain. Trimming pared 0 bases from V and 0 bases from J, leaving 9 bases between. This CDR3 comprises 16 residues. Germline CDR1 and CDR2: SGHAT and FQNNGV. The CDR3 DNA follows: TGTGCCAGCAGCTTAGAGGCGGGAAATAGCAATCAGCCCCAGCATTTT. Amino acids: CASSLEAGNSNQPQHF.

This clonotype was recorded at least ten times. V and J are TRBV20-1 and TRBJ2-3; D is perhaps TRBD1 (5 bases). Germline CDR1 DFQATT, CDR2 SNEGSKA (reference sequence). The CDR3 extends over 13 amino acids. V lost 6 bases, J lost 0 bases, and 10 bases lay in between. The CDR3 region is CSALGPSTDTQYF. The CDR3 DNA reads TGCAGTGCATTGGGGCCTAGCACAGATACGCAGTATTTT.

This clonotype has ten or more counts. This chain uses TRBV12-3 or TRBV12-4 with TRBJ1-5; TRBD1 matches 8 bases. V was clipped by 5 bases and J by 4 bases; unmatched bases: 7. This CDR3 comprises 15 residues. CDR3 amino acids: CASSPGGAGNQPQHF. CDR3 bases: TGTGCCAGCAGTCCAGGGGGCGCGGGGAATCAGCCCCAGCATTTT.

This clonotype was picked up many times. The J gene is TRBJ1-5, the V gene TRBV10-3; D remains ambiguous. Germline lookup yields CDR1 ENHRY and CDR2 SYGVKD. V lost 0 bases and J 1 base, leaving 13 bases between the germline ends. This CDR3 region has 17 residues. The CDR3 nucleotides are TGTGCCATCAGTGAGTCGAGGGCAGGAGTAAGCAATCAGCCCCAGCATTTT. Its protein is CAISESRAGVSNQPQHF.

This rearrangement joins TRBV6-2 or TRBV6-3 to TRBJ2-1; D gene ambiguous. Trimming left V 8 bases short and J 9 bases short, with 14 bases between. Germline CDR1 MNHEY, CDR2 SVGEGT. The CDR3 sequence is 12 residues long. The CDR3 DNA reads TGTGCCAGCTCCCAAAGGAGAGTTGAGCAGTTCTTC. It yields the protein CASSQRRVEQFF.

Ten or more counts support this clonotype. The CDR3 is CASSLGDLRNSPLHF. CDR3 sequence (DNA): TGTGCCAGCAGTTTGGGGGACCTAAGGAATTCACCCCTCCACTTT. This chain connects TRBV27 to TRBJ1-6; tentatively, D is TRBD1 (5 bases). Germline-derived CDR1 and CDR2 are MNHEY and SMNVEV (reference sequence). The ends were cut back, 3 bases at V and 7 bases at J, with 13 bases in the middle. This CDR3 has 15 residues.

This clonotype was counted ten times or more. The CDR3 protein is CASSSSVEQYF. DNA of the CDR3: TGTGCCAGCAGTTCCTCGGTCGAGCAGTACTTC. The chain couples TRBV6-9 to TRBJ2-7; the D is unclear. The germline V gene has CDR1 MNHGY and CDR2 SVAAGI. The CDR3 extends over 11 amino acids. V gave up 4 bases and J gave up 6 bases, with 7 bases separating them.

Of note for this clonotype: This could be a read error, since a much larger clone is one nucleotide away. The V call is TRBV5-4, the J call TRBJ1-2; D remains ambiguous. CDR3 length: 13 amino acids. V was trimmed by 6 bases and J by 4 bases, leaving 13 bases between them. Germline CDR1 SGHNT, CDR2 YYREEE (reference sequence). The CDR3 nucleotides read TGTGCCAGCATTTCTGGGCAGGCCTATGGCTACACCTTC. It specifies CASISGQAYGYTF.

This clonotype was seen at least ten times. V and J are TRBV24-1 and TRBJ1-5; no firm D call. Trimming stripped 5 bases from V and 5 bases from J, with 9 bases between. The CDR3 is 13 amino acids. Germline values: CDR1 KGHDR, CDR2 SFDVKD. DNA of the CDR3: TGTGCCACCAGTGCCAGGCAAGATCAGCCCCAGCATTTT. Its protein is CATSARQDQPQHF.

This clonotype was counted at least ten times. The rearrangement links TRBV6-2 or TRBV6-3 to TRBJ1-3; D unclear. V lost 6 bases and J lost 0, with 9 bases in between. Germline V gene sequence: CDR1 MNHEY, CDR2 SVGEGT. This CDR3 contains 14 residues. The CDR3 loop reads CASRDPSSGNTIYF. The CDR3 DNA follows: TGTGCCAGCAGGGATCCGAGCTCTGGAAACACCATATATTTT.

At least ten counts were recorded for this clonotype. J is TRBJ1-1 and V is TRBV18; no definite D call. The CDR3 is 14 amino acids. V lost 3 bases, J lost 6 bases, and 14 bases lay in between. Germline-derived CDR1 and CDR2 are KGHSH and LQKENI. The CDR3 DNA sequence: TGTGCCAGCTCACCGGAGGGAGCGGGGTCTGAAGCTTTCTTT. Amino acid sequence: CASSPEGAGSEAFF.

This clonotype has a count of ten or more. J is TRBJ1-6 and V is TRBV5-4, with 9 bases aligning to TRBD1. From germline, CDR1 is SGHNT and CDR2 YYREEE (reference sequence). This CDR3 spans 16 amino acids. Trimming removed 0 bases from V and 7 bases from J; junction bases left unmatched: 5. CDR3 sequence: CASSLDGQGKNSPLHF. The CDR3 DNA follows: TGTGCCAGCAGCTTGGATGGACAGGGGAAAAATTCACCCCTCCACTTT.

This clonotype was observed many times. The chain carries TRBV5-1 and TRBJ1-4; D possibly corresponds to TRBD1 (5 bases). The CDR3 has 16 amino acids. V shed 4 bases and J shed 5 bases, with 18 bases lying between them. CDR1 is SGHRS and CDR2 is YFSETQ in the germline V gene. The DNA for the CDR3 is TGCGCCAGCAGCCCCCGAAGGGTGGGGGGGAATGAAAAACTGTTTTTT. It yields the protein CASSPRRVGGNEKLFF.

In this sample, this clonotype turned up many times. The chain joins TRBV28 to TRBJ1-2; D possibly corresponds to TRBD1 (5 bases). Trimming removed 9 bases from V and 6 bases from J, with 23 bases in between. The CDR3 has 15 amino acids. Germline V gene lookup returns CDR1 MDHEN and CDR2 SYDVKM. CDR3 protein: CASRLGGTRNNGYTF. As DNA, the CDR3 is TGTGCCAGTAGGTTGGGGGGAACGAGAAATAATGGCTACACCTTC.

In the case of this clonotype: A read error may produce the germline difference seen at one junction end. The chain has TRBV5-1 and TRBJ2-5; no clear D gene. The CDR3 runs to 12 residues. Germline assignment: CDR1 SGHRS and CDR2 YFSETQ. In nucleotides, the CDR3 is TGCGCCAACAGCTTGGATTGTGAGACCCAGTACTTC. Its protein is CANSLDCETQYF.

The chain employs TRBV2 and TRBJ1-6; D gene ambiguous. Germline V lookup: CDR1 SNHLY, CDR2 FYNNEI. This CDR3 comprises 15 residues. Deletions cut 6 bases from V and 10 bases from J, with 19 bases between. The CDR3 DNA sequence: TGTGCCAGCAGCAAGAAGAGGGCTTCGGGGTCACCCCTCCACTTT. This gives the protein CASSKKRASGSPLHF.

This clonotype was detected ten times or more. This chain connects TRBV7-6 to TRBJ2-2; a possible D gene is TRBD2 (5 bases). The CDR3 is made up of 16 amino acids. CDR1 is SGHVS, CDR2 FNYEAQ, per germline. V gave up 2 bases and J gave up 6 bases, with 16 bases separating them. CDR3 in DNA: TGTGCCAGCAGCTTATCATCGGCTAGCTTGGCCGGGGAGCTGTTTTTT. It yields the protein CASSLSSASLAGELFF.

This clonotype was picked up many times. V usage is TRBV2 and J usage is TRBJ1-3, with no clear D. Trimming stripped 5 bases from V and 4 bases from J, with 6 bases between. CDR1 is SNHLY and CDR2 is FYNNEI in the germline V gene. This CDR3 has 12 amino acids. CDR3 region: CASSSTGNTIYF. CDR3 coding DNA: TGTGCCAGCAGTTCAACGGGAAACACCATATATTTT.

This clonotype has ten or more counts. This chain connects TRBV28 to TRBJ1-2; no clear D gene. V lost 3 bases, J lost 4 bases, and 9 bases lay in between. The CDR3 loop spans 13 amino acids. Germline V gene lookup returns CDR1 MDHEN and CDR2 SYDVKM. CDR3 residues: CASSFSPFYGYTF. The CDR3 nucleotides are TGTGCCAGCAGTTTCTCCCCCTTCTATGGCTACACCTTC.

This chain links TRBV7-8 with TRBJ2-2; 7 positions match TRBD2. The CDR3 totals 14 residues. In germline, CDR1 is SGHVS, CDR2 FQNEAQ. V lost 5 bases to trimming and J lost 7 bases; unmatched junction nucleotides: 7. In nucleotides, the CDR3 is TGTGCCAGCAGCCGAAGCGGGGCGATCGGGGAGCTGTTTTTT. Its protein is CASSRSGAIGELFF. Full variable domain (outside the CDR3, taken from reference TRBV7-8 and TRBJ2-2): GAGVSQSPRYKVAKRGQDVALRCDPISGHVSLFWYQQALGQGPEFLTYFQNEAQLDKSGLPSDRFFAERPEGSVSTLKIQRTQQEDSAVYLCASSRSGAIGELFFGEGSRLTVL.

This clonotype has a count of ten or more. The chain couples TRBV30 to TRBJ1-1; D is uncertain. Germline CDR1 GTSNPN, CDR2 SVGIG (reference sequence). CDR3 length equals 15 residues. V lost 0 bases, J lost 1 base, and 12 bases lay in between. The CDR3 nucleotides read TGTGCCTGGAGTGTAAGTGTACACGGGAACACTGAAGCTTTCTTT. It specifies CAWSVSVHGNTEAFF.